The next 4 T cell receptor beta chains were all read from a single sample in a study of blood T cells in healthy people across ages. The second PCR ran roughly 7 to 11 cycles with a sample-barcoded 5' primer and J-beta primers. One entry per CDR3 protein, called by TCRdb with MiXCR from the 5' RACE reads. The top ten clones hold 7.9% of a sample with some 1.4 million distinct CDR3 sequences, roughly 40% of them seen once. Sequenced sample: blood. These receptors all stem from a woman between 18 and 29 years old in good health.

This chain connects TRBV4-1 to TRBJ2-5, with TRBD2 identical over 8 bases. The CDR3 is 16 amino acids. The germline gives CDR1 MGHRA, CDR2 YSYEKL. The V segment lost 2 bases and the J segment 2 bases; nucleotides outside the gene matches: 7. CDR3 loop: CASSQLAGGSQETQYF. CDR3 nucleotides: TGCGCCAGCAGCCAACTAGCGGGCGGCTCACAAGAGACCCAGTACTTC.

The J gene is TRBJ2-1, the V gene TRBV12-3 or TRBV12-4, with D hard to call. V was trimmed by 3 bases and J by 11 bases, leaving 8 bases between them. The CDR3 length is 11 residues. Here the CDR3 reads CASSLSDKQFF. The DNA for the CDR3 is TGTGCCAGCAGTTTGAGCGATAAGCAGTTCTTC.

This clonotype was detected only a few times. J is TRBJ2-7 and V is TRBV4-1, with 13 nucleotides matching TRBD2. V was clipped by 3 bases and J by 3 bases; unmatched bases: 2. The CDR3 is made up of 15 amino acids. The germline V gene encodes CDR1 MGHRA and CDR2 YSYEKL. CDR3 nucleotide sequence: TGCGCCAGCAGCCACGGACTAGCGGGGGTCTACGAGCAGTACTTC. Its protein is CASSHGLAGVYEQYF.

This clonotype was detected only a few times. This chain links TRBV6-1 with TRBJ2-7; the D gene could be TRBD1 or TRBD2 (6 bases each). Trimming stripped 0 bases from V and 2 bases from J, with 14 bases between. There are 16 residues in the CDR3. The germline gives CDR1 MNHNS, CDR2 SASEGT. The CDR3 sequence: CASSEADDRRAYEQYF. The CDR3 DNA is TGTGCCAGCAGTGAAGCGGATGACAGGAGGGCCTACGAGCAGTACTTC.